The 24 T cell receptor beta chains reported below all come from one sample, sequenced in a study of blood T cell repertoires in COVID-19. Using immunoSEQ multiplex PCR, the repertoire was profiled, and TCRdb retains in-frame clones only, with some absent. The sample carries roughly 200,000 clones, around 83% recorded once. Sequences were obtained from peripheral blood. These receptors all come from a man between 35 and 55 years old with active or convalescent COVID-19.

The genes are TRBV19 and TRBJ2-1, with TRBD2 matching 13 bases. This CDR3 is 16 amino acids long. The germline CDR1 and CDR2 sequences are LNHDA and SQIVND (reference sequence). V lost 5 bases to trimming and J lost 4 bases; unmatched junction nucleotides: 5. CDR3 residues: CASSSRLAGGYNEQFF. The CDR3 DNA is TGTGCCAGTAGTTCCCGACTAGCGGGAGGTTACAATGAGCAGTTCTTC.

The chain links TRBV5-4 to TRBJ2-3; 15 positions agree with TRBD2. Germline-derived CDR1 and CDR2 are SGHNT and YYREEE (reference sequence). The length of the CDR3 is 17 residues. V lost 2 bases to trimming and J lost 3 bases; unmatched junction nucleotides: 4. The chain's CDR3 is CASSFAGLAGGTDTQYF. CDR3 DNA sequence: TGTGCCAGCAGCTTTGCGGGACTAGCGGGGGGAACAGATACGCAGTATTTT.

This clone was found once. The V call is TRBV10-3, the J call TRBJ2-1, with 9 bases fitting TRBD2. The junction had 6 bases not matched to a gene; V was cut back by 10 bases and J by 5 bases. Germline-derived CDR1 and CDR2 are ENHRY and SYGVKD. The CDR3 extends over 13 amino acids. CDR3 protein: CATAGGPNNEQFF. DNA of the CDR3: TGTGCCACGGCGGGAGGGCCTAACAATGAGCAGTTCTTC.

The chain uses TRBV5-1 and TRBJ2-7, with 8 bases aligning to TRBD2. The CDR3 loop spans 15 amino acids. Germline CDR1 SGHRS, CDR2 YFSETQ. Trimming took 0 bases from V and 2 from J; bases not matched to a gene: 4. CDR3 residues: CASSLDSGATYEQYF. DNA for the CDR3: TGCGCCAGCAGCTTGGATAGCGGGGCAACCTACGAGCAGTACTTC.

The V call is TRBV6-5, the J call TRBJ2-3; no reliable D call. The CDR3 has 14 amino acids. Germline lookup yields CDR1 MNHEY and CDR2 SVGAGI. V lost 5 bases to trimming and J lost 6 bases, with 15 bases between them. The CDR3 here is CASSSRGSVDTQYF. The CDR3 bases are TGTGCCAGCAGTAGCCGCGGTTCGGTGGATACGCAGTATTTT.

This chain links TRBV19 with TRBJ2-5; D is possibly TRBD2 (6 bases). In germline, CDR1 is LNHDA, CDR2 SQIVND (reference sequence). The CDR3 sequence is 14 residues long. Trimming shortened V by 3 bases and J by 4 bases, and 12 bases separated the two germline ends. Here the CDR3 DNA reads TGTGCCAGTAGTATCGGAGGGGCTGGAGAGACCCAGTACTTC. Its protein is CASSIGGAGETQYF.

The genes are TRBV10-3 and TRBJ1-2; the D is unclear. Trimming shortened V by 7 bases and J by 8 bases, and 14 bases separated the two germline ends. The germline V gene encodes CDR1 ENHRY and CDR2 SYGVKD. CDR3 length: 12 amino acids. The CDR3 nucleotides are TGTGCCATCACTCCCGGGGAGGAAGGCTACACCTTC. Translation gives CAITPGEEGYTF.

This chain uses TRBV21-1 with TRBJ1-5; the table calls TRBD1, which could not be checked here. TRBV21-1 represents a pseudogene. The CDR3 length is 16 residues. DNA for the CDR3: TGTGCCCGCCAGTGGCGGGACAGGGGGCGGGAGCAGCCCCAGCATTTT. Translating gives CARQWRDRGREQPQHF.

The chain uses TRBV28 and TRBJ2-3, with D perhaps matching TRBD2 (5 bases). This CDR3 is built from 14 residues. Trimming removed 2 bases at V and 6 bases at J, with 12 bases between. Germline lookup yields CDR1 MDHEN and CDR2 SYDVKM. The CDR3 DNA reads TGTGCCAGCAGTTTAGTCGGGGTCCGGGATACGCAGTATTTT. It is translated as CASSLVGVRDTQYF.

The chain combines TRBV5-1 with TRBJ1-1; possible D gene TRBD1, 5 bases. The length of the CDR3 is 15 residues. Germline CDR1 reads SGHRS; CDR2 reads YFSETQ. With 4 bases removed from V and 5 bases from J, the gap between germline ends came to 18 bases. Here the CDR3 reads CASSPWGESGTEAFF. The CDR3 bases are TGCGCCAGCAGCCCCTGGGGGGAATCGGGTACTGAAGCTTTCTTT.

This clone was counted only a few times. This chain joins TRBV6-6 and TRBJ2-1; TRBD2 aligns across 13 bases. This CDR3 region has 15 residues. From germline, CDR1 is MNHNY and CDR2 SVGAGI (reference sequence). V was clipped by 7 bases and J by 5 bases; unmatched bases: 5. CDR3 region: CASNQGLAGNNEQFF. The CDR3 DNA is TGTGCCAGCAACCAGGGACTAGCGGGAAACAATGAGCAGTTCTTC.

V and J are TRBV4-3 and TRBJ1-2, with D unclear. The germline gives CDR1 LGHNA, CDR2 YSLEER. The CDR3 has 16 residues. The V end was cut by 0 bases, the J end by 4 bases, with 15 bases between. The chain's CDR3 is CASSQDQAPDTYGYTF. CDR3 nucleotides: TGCGCCAGCAGCCAAGATCAGGCCCCGGATACCTATGGCTACACCTTC.

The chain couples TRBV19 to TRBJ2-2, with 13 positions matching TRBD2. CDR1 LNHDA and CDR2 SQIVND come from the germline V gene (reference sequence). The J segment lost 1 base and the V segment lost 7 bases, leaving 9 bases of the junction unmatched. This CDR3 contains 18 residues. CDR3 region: CASTDQGLAGLNTGELFF. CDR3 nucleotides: TGTGCCAGTACCGATCAGGGACTAGCGGGACTGAACACCGGGGAGCTGTTTTTT. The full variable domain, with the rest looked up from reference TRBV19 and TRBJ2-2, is DGGITQSPKYLFRKEGQNVTLSCEQNLNHDAMYWYRQDPGQGLRLIYYSQIVNDFQKGDIAEGYSVSREKKESFPLTVTSAQKNPTAFYLCASTDQGLAGLNTGELFFGEGSRLTVL.

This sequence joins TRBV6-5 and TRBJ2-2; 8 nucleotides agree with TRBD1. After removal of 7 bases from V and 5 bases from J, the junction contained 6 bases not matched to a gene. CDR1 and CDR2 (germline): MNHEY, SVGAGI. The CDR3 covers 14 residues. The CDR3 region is CASKTGELTGELFF. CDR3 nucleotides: TGTGCCAGCAAGACAGGGGAATTAACCGGGGAGCTGTTTTTT.

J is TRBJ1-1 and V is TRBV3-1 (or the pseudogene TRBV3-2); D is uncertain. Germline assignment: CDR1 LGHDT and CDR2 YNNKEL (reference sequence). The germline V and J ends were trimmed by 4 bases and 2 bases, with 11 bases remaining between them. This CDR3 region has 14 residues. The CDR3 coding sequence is TGTGCCAGCAGCCCACTCGGAGGCAACACTGAAGCTTTCTTT. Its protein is CASSPLGGNTEAFF.

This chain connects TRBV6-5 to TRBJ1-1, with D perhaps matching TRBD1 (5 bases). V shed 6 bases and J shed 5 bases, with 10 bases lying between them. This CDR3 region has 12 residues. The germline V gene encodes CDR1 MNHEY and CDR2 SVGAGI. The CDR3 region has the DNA TGTGCCAGCAGCCCGGGGGGAACTGAAGCTTTCTTT. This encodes CASSPGGTEAFF.

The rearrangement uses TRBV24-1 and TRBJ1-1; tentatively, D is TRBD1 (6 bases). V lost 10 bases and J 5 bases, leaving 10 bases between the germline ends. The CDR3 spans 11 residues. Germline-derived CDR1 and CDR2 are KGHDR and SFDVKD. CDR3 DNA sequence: TGTGCCACAGAGGGGGATACTGAAGCTTTCTTT. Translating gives CATEGDTEAFF.

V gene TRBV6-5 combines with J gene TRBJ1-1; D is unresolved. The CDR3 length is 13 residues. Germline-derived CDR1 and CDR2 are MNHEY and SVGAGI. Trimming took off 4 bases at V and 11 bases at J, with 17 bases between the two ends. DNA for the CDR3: TGTGCCAGCAGTTCCACTCGTGGAGGGTCGGCTTTCTTT. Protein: CASSSTRGGSAFF.

CDR3 nucleotides: TGTGCCAGTAGACGAGGAGGTAACTATGGCTACACCTTC. Amino acid sequence: CASRRGGNYGYTF. The chain has TRBV19 and TRBJ1-2; D unresolved. This CDR3 is built from 13 residues. The V gene lost 6 bases and the J gene lost 1 base, with 9 bases spanning the gap. Per the germline V gene, CDR1 is LNHDA and CDR2 is SQIVND (reference sequence).

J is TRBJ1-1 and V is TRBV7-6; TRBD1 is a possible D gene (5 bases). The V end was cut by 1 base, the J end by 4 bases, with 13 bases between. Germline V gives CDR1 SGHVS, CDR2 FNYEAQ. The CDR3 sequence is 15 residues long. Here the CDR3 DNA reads TGTGCCAGCAGCTTAGTTGGGGGGATGGGCACTGAAGCTTTCTTT. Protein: CASSLVGGMGTEAFF.

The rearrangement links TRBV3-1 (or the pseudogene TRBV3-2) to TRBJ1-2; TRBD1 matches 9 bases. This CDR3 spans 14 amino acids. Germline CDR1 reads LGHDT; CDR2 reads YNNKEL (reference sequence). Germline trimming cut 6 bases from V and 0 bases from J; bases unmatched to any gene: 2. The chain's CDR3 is CASRGQGTNYGYTF. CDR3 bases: TGTGCCAGCAGAGGACAGGGGACTAACTATGGCTACACCTTC.

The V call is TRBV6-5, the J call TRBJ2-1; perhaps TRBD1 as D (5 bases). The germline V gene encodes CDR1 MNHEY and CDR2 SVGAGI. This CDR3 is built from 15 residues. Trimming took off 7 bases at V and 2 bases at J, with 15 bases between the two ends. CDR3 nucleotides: TGTGCCAGCACTAAGGGGCAACCTGCCTACAATGAGCAGTTCTTC. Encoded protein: CASTKGQPAYNEQFF.

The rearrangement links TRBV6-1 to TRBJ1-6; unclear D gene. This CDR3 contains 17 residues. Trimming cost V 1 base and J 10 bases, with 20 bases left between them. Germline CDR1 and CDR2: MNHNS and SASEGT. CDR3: CASSEVWAGKSGSPLHF. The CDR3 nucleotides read TGTGCCAGCAGTGAAGTCTGGGCAGGCAAGAGCGGATCACCCCTCCACTTT.

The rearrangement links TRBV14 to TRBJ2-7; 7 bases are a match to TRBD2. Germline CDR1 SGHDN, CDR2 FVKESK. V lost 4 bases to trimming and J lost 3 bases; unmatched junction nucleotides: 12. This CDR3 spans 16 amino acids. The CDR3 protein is CASSLNQGGLFYEQYF. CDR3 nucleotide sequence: TGTGCCAGCAGCCTGAATCAGGGAGGGCTTTTCTACGAGCAGTACTTC. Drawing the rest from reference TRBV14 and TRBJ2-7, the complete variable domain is EAGVTQFPSHSVIEKGQTVTLRCDPISGHDNLYWYRRVMGKEIKFLLHFVKESKQDESGMPNNRFLAERTGGTYSTLKVQPAELEDSGVYFCASSLNQGGLFYEQYFGPGTRLTVT.